The clone carrying this T cell receptor beta chain was observed many times. The sample originates from a study of molecular identifiers for immune sequencing clone quantification. TCRdb passed the PCR reads through MiXCR, listing each CDR3 protein once. Among about 510,000 distinct CDR3 sequences listed, around 23% were seen once. V lost 7 bases to trimming and J lost 0 bases, with 7 bases between them. CDR1 and CDR2 from the germline V gene are SNHLY and FYNNEI. This CDR3 region has 12 residues. The clonotype comes from a human donor in good health. Some libraries in this study had Jurkat cell RNA spiked in. Material for sequencing was naive CD8+ T cells from blood, with Jurkat cell RNA spiked in. Subset here: FACS-sorted CD8+CD4-CCR7+CD45RA+ naive T cells. The chain joins TRBV2 to TRBJ2-7; no firm D call. In nucleotides, the CDR3 is TGTGCCAGCATTGTAAACTCCTACGAGCAGTACTTC. Its protein is CASIVNSYEQYF.